Below are 27 T cell receptor beta chains sequenced from a single sample in a study of early T cells in non-severe SARS-CoV-2 infection. A single record per CDR3 protein comes from TCRdb applying MiXCR to the 5' RACE reads. The profile covers fewer than 85,000 distinct CDR3 sequences, with around 10% appearing a single time and 12% taken by the ten largest. The source material was whole blood, sampled at baseline. These receptors all stem from an adult who was a healthcare worker with PCR-confirmed SARS-CoV-2 infection or an uninfected control (not recorded which).

This clonotype was recorded at least ten times. The chain links TRBV20-1 to TRBJ2-3, with unresolved D. CDR3 length: 16 amino acids. With 1 base removed from V and 5 bases from J, the gap between germline ends came to 19 bases. Germline lookup yields CDR1 DFQATT and CDR2 SNEGSKA (reference sequence). The DNA of the CDR3 is TGCAGTGCTAGAGGAAAGCAACCAAACCGACTAGATACGCAGTATTTT. Encoded protein: CSARGKQPNRLDTQYF.

This clonotype was seen a handful of times. The chain recombines TRBV2 with TRBJ2-7; TRBD2 matches at 12 bases. Trimming cost V 4 bases and J 5 bases; bases outside gene matches: 6. Germline assignment: CDR1 SNHLY and CDR2 FYNNEI. The CDR3 spans 15 residues. Written as DNA, the CDR3 is TGTGCCAGCAGTGGGGAGACTAGCGGGGGCAACGAGCAGTACTTC. It codes for CASSGETSGGNEQYF.

This clonotype was seen only a few times. The chain has TRBV3-1 and TRBJ2-5; D perhaps matches TRBD2 (6 bases). The CDR3 has 16 amino acids. Germline V gene sequence: CDR1 LGHDT, CDR2 YNNKEL (reference sequence). Trimming shortened V by 0 bases and J by 3 bases, and 14 bases separated the two germline ends. The CDR3 sequence is CASSQDLGGPKETQYF. The CDR3 DNA follows: TGTGCCAGCAGCCAAGATTTGGGGGGACCAAAAGAGACCCAGTACTTC.

This clonotype was seen only a few times. The chain couples TRBV28 to TRBJ1-5; the D is unclear. CDR1 is MDHEN and CDR2 is SYDVKM in the germline V gene. V gave up 6 bases and J gave up 8 bases, with 11 bases separating them. The CDR3 consists of 12 residues. Here the CDR3 DNA reads TGTGCCAGCAGCCGATCCTCGGAGCCCCAGCATTTT. Translating gives CASSRSSEPQHF.

V is TRBV7-8 and J is TRBJ1-2; D ambiguous. Between the trimmed V and J ends, which lost 5 bases and 4 bases, there was a span of 14 bases. The CDR3 sequence is 14 residues long. Germline loops: CDR1 SGHVS, CDR2 FQNEAQ. In DNA, the CDR3 is TGTGCCAGCAGCCCTATCTCGGGCTCCTATGGCTACACCTTC. Protein: CASSPISGSYGYTF.

This sequence joins TRBV7-2 and TRBJ2-5; TRBD1 or TRBD2 may be the D gene (5 bases each). Germline CDR1 is SGHTA and CDR2 is FQGNSA. This CDR3 is 15 amino acids long. Trimming stripped 5 bases from V and 5 bases from J, with 18 bases between. CDR3 in amino acids: CASSHPGRSRETQYF. The DNA of the CDR3 is TGTGCCAGCAGCCACCCGGGACGGTCGCGGGAGACCCAGTACTTC.

V usage is TRBV28 and J usage is TRBJ2-7; 7 bases match TRBD1. Germline trimming cut 5 bases from V and 2 bases from J; bases unmatched to any gene: 6. Germline V gene data show CDR1 as MDHEN and CDR2 as SYDVKM. CDR3 length: 14 amino acids. CDR3 bases: TGTGCCAGCAGTCTTCCCCAGGGGGCCTACGAGCAGTACTTC. The encoded protein is CASSLPQGAYEQYF.

The CDR3 DNA is TGCAGCGTTGGGGGGACAGCCGGCACTGAAGCTTTCTTT. Its translation is CSVGGTAGTEAFF. V usage is TRBV29-1 and J usage is TRBJ1-1; the match to TRBD1 covers 7 bases. The J segment lost 4 bases and the V segment lost 4 bases, leaving 6 bases of the junction unmatched. CDR3 length equals 13 residues. In germline, CDR1 is SQVTM, CDR2 ANQGSEA.

In this sample, this clonotype turned up a few times. The chain links TRBV20-1 to TRBJ1-5; D ambiguous. Trimming shortened V by 3 bases and J by 5 bases, and 14 bases separated the two germline ends. The length of the CDR3 is 14 residues. Germline-derived CDR1 and CDR2 are DFQATT and SNEGSKA (reference sequence). CDR3 sequence reads: CSASRSRGDQPQHF. The CDR3 nucleotides are TGCAGTGCTAGCCGCTCCCGTGGGGATCAGCCCCAGCATTTT.

This clonotype was recorded a few times. The chain combines TRBV11-3 with TRBJ2-3; 8 bases line up with TRBD2. Germline loops: CDR1 SGHNT, CDR2 YENEEA. This CDR3 is built from 16 residues. The V segment lost 3 bases and the J segment 5 bases; nucleotides outside the gene matches: 10. In nucleotides, the CDR3 is TGTGCCAGCAGCTTTGGAGCGGGGGCCAAGGGAGATACGCAGTATTTT. Protein product: CASSFGAGAKGDTQYF.

The chain combines TRBV7-2 with TRBJ1-1; D not certain. CDR3 size: 14 residues. Germline CDR1 reads SGHTA; CDR2 reads FQGNSA. The ends were cut back, 2 bases at V and 1 base at J, with 8 bases in the middle. The CDR3 DNA reads as TGTGCCAGCAGCTTATCCCAGACGAACACTGAAGCTTTCTTT. Translating gives CASSLSQTNTEAFF.

This chain connects TRBV30 to TRBJ2-1; D might be TRBD1 (6 bases). The ends were cut back, 5 bases at V and 3 bases at J, with 11 bases in the middle. Germline V gene lookup returns CDR1 GTSNPN and CDR2 SVGIG (reference sequence). This CDR3 region has 13 residues. The CDR3 coding sequence is TGTGCCTGGGGTGGGACATTCTACAATGAGCAGTTCTTC. Amino acids: CAWGGTFYNEQFF. The entire variable domain, with the rest obtained from reference TRBV30 and TRBJ2-1, is as follows: SQTIHQWPATLVQPVGSPLSLECTVEGTSNPNLYWYRQAAGRGLQLLFYSVGIGQISSEVPQNLSASRPQDRQFILSSKKLLLSDSGFYLCAWGGTFYNEQFFGPGTRLTVL.

CDR3 sequence: CASSLGPWGFEAFF. The CDR3 DNA reads TGTGCCAGCAGCTTGGGCCCTTGGGGTTTTGAAGCTTTCTTT. The genes are TRBV5-6 and TRBJ1-1; D unclear. The germline gives CDR1 SGHDT, CDR2 YYEEEE. This CDR3 contains 14 residues. V was shortened by 0 bases and J by 7 bases, with 13 bases between the two germline ends.

The chain carries TRBV6-1 and TRBJ1-5; D unclear. This CDR3 has 13 residues. CDR1 is MNHNS and CDR2 is SASEGT in the germline V gene. Trimming removed 3 bases from V and 5 bases from J, with 8 bases in between. CDR3 DNA: TGTGCCAGCAGTGAGGATCTTTATCAGCCCCAGCATTTT. This sequence encodes CASSEDLYQPQHF.

This clonotype was observed a handful of times. This chain links TRBV12-3 or TRBV12-4 with TRBJ1-6, with 8 positions matching TRBD1. The CDR3 consists of 13 residues. The CDR3 region is CASLQGGNSPLHF. CDR3 coding DNA: TGTGCTTCACTACAGGGGGGTAATTCACCCCTCCACTTT.

The rearrangement links TRBV5-5 to TRBJ2-3; TRBD2 aligns across 13 bases. This CDR3 comprises 17 residues. From germline, CDR1 is SGHKS and CDR2 YYEKEE (reference sequence). The V segment lost 1 base and the J segment 2 bases; nucleotides outside the gene matches: 4. The CDR3 region has the DNA TGTGCCAGCAGCTTGACCGGGACTAGCGGGGCCACAGATACGCAGTATTTT. Amino acid sequence: CASSLTGTSGATDTQYF. Full variable domain (outside the CDR3, taken from reference TRBV5-5 and TRBJ2-3): DAGVTQSPTHLIKTRGQQVTLRCSPISGHKSVSWYQQVLGQGPQFIFQYYEKEERGRGNFPDRFSARQFPNYSSELNVNALLLGDSALYLCASSLTGTSGATDTQYFGPGTRLTVL.

This clonotype has ten or more counts. The chain carries TRBV11-3 and TRBJ2-7, with 12 bases aligning to TRBD2. CDR1 is SGHNT, CDR2 YENEEA, per germline. The CDR3 covers 15 residues. V shed 1 base and J 2 bases; nucleotides not matched to a gene: 0. The CDR3 bases are TGTGCCAGCAGCTTAGGGACTAGCGGGGCCTACGAGCAGTACTTC. It codes for CASSLGTSGAYEQYF. The full variable domain, completed using reference TRBV11-3 and TRBJ2-7, is EAGVVQSPRYKIIEKKQPVAFWCNPISGHNTLYWYLQNLGQGPELLIRYENEEAVDDSQLPKDRFSAERLKGVDSTLKIQPAELGDSAVYLCASSLGTSGAYEQYFGPGTRLTVT.

This clonotype appeared many times. The chain joins TRBV4-3 to TRBJ2-1; no clear D. The CDR3 has 15 amino acids. CDR1 and CDR2 from the germline V gene are LGHNA and YSLEER. Trimming took 8 bases from V and 0 from J, leaving 14 bases between them. The CDR3 reads CASGLSTSSYNEQFF. DNA of the CDR3: TGCGCCAGCGGTCTTAGCACGAGCTCCTACAATGAGCAGTTCTTC.

V usage is TRBV20-1 and J usage is TRBJ2-7; the D gene is possibly TRBD1 (6 bases). The CDR3 covers 15 residues. The germline V and J ends were trimmed by 5 bases and 0 bases, with 17 bases remaining between them. CDR1 and CDR2 from the germline V gene are DFQATT and SNEGSKA (reference sequence). The CDR3 region is CSAGGQSSPSYEQYF. The CDR3 DNA reads as TGCAGTGCTGGAGGACAGTCCTCACCCTCCTACGAGCAGTACTTC.

In this sample, this clonotype turned up many times. V usage is TRBV5-5 and J usage is TRBJ1-4; 8 bases are shared with TRBD1. The CDR3 runs to 15 residues. The trim removed 4 bases at V and 7 bases at J, leaving 9 bases unmatched. Germline CDR1 and CDR2: SGHKS and YYEKEE (reference sequence). The CDR3 coding sequence is TGTGCCAGCAGCGGGGAGGACAGGGCGACTGAAAAACTGTTTTTT. Translating gives CASSGEDRATEKLFF.

Only a few counts were recorded for this clonotype. V is TRBV7-2 and J is TRBJ2-1; D gene uncertain. Trimming cost V 6 bases and J 0 bases, with 6 bases left between them. Germline CDR1 and CDR2: SGHTA and FQGNSA. This CDR3 is built from 13 residues. The CDR3 DNA reads TGTGCCAGCAGAATTAGCTCCTACAATGAGCAGTTCTTC. Translation gives CASRISSYNEQFF.

This clonotype was recorded a few times. The rearrangement joins TRBV12-3 or TRBV12-4 to TRBJ2-2; possibly TRBD1 or TRBD2 for D (6 bases each). Trimming took 7 bases from V and 6 from J, leaving 15 bases between them. This CDR3 contains 14 residues. The chain's CDR3 is CASNPEGGSGELFF. As DNA, the CDR3 is TGTGCCAGCAACCCTGAGGGGGGTTCCGGGGAGCTGTTTTTT.

A few counts support this clonotype. The rearrangement links TRBV28 to TRBJ1-1; a possible D gene is TRBD1 (6 bases). CDR3 size: 15 residues. Germline CDR1 is MDHEN and CDR2 is SYDVKM. V lost 5 bases and J lost 3, with 16 bases in between. This chain's CDR3 is CASSPRWGAYTEAFF. The DNA for the CDR3 is TGTGCCAGCAGTCCCCGTTGGGGGGCATACACTGAAGCTTTCTTT. Looking up the rest from reference TRBV28 and TRBJ1-1 gives the full variable domain: DVKVTQSSRYLVKRTGEKVFLECVQDMDHENMFWYRQDPGLGLRLIYFSYDVKMKEKGDIPEGYSVSREKKERFSLILESASTNQTSMYLCASSPRWGAYTEAFFGQGTRLTVV.

The genes are TRBV29-1 and TRBJ2-7; TRBD1 matches 7 bases. V shed 7 bases, J shed 4 bases, and the junction held 4 bases outside the gene matches. CDR3 length equals 11 residues. CDR1 SQVTM and CDR2 ANQGSEA come from the germline V gene. Here the CDR3 reads CSATGEYEQYF. In DNA, the CDR3 is TGCAGCGCCACAGGGGAATACGAGCAGTACTTC.

In this sample, this clonotype turned up many times. CDR3 in DNA: TGTGCCAGTCTACGTGGGGGGGCAAGGGAAGCTTTCTTT. Residues: CASLRGGAREAFF. The chain joins TRBV21-1 to TRBJ1-1; TRBD1 was called by the table and not checked on the DNA. TRBV21-1 is a recognized pseudogene. The CDR3 is made up of 13 amino acids.

This clonotype was observed a few times. The chain employs TRBV6-5 and TRBJ2-1; D is perhaps TRBD1 (5 bases). V was pared by 4 bases and J by 6 bases, with 19 bases between. The CDR3 extends over 16 amino acids. Germline V lookup: CDR1 MNHEY, CDR2 SVGAGI. In DNA form, the CDR3 reads TGTGCCAGCAGTTCCCCCTCAGGGAAGAAGGGCAATGAGCAGTTCTTC. Protein sequence: CASSSPSGKKGNEQFF.

This clonotype was counted ten times or more. The chain couples TRBV30 to TRBJ1-2, with D possibly being TRBD1 (6 bases). The CDR3 extends over 14 amino acids. V lost 2 bases to trimming and J lost 2 bases, with 12 bases between them. CDR1 is GTSNPN, CDR2 SVGIG, per germline (reference sequence). The CDR3 sequence: CAWSRTVLNYGYTF. CDR3 DNA sequence: TGTGCCTGGAGTAGGACAGTCCTCAACTATGGCTACACCTTC.